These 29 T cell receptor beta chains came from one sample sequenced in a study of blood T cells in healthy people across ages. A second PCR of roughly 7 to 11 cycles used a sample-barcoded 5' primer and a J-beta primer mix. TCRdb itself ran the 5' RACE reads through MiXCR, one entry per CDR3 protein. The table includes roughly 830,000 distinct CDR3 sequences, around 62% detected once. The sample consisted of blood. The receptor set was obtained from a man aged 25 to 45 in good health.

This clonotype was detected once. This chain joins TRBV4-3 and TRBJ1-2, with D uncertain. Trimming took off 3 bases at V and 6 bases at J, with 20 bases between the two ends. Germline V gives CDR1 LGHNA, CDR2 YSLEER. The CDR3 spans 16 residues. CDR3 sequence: CASSHPEGGVRDGYTF. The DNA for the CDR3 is TGCGCCAGCAGCCATCCGGAGGGAGGAGTAAGGGATGGCTACACCTTC.

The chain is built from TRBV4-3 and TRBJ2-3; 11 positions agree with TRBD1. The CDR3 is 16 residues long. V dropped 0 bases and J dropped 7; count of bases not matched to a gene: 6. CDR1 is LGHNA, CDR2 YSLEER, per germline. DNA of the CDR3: TGCGCCAGCAGCCAAGACGGACAGGGGGCTCTGTATACGCAGTATTTT. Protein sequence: CASSQDGQGALYTQYF.

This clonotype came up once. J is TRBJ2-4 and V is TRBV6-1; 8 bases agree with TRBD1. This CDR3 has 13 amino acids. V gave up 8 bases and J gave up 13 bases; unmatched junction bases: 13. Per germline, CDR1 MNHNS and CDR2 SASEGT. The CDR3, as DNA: TGTGCCAGCTCCGGGACAGGACTCTACGGGCAGTACTTC. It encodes CASSGTGLYGQYF.

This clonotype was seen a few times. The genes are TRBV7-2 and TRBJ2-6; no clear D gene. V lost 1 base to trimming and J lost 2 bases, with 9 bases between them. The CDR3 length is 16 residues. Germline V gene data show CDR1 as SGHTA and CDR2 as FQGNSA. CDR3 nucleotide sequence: TGTGCCAGCAGCTTAGATAGGTGGGCTGGGGCCAACGTCCTGACTTTC. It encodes CASSLDRWAGANVLTF.

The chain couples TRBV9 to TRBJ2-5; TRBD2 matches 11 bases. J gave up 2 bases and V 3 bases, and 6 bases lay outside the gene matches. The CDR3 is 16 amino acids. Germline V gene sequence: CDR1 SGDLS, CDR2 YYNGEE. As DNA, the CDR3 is TGTGCCAGCAGCGCAAGAGGGACTAGCGGACAAGAGACCCAGTACTTC. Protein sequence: CASSARGTSGQETQYF.

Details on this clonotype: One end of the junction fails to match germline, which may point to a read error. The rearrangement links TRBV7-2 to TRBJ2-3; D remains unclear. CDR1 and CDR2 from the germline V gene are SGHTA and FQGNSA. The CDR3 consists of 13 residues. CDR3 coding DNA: TGTGCCAGCAGCGTAGCAGTCCCAGATACGCAGTATTTT. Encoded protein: CASSVAVPDTQYF.

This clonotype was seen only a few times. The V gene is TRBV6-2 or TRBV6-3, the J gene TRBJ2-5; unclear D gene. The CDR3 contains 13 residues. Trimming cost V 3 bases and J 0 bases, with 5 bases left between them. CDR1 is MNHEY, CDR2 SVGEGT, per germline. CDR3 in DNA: TGTGCCAGCAGTTATACAGACCAAGAGACCCAGTACTTC. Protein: CASSYTDQETQYF.

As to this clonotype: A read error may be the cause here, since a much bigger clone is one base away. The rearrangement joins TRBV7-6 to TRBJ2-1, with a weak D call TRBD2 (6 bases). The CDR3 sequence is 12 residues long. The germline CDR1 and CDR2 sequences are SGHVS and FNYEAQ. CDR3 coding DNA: TGTGCCAGCAGCCGGGGGTTCAATGGGCAGTTCTTC. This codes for CASSRGFNGQFF. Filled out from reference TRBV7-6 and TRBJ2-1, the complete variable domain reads GAGVSQSPRYKVTKRGQDVALRCDPISGHVSLYWYRQALGQGPEFLTYFNYEAQQDKSGLPNDRFSAERPEGSISTLTIQRTEQRDSAMYRCASSRGFNGQFFGPGTRLTVL.

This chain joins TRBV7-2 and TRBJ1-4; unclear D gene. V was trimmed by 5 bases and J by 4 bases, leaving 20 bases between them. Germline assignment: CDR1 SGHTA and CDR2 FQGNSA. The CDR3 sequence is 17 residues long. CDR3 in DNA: TGTGCCAGCAGCCTCCGCAGATTGGAGCAGATTAATGAAAAACTGTTTTTT. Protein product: CASSLRRLEQINEKLFF.

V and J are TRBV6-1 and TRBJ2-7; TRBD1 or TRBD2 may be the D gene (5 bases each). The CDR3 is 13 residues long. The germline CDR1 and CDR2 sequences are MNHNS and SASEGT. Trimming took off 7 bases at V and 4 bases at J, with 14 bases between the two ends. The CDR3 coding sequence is TGTGCCAGCATGAGGGACGGGGCGTACGAGCAGTACTTC. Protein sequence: CASMRDGAYEQYF.

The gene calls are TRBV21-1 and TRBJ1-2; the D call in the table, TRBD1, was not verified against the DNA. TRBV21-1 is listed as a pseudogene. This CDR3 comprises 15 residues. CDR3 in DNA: TGTGCCAGCAGCTCCTGGGACATACCCCTAGGCGGCTACACCTTC. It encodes CASSSWDIPLGGYTF.

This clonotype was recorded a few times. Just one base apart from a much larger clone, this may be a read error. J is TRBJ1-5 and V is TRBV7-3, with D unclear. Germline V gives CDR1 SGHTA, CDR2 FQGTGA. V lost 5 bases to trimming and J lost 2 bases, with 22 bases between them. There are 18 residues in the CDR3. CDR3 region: CASSQIDGLGWGNQPQHF. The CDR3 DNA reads TGTGCCAGCAGCCAAATTGACGGGTTGGGTTGGGGCAATCAGCCCCAGCATTTT.

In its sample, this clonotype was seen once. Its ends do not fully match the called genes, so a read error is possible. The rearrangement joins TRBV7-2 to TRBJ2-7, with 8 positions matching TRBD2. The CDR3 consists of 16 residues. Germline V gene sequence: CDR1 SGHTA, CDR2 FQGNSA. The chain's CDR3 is CASSVAGGGPGYTQYF. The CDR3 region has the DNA TGTGCCAGCAGCGTAGCTGGCGGGGGGCCGGGATATACGCAGTACTTC.

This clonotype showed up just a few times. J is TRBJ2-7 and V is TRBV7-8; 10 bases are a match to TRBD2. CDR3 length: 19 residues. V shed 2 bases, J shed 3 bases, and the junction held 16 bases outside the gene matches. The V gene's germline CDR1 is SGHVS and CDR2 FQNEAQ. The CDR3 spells CASSLSVRLASGGNYEQYF. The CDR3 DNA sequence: TGTGCCAGCAGCTTATCCGTTCGTTTAGCTAGCGGGGGTAACTACGAGCAGTACTTC.

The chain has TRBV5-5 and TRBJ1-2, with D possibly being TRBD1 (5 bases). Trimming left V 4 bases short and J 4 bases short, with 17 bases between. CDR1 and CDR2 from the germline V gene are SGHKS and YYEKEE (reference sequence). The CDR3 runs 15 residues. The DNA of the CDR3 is TGTGCCAGCAGCCCCGGGCCTGGACAATTCTATGGCTACACCTTC. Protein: CASSPGPGQFYGYTF.

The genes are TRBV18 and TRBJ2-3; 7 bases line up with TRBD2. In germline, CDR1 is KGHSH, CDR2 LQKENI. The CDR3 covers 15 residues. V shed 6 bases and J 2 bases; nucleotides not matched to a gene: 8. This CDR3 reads CASSRLAADTDTQYF. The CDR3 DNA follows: TGTGCCAGCTCCAGACTAGCCGCCGACACAGATACGCAGTATTTT.

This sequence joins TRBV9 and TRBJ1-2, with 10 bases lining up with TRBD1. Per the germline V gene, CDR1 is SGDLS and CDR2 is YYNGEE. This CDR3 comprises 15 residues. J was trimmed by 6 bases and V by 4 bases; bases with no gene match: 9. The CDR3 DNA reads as TGTGCCAGCAGCAACCCGCCGACAGGGGGCCATGGCTACACCTTC. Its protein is CASSNPPTGGHGYTF.

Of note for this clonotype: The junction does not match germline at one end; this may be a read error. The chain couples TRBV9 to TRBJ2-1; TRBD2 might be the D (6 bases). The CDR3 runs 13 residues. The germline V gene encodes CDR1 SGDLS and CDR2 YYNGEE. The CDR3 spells CASGQNTYNEQFF. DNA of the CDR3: TGCGCCAGCGGGCAGAATACCTACAATGAGCAGTTCTTC. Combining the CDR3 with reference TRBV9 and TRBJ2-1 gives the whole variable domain DSGVTQTPKHLITATGQRVTLRCSPRSGDLSVYWYQQSLDQGLQFLIQYYNGEERAKGNILERFSAQQFPDLHSELNLSSLELGDSALYFCASGQNTYNEQFFGPGTRLTVL.

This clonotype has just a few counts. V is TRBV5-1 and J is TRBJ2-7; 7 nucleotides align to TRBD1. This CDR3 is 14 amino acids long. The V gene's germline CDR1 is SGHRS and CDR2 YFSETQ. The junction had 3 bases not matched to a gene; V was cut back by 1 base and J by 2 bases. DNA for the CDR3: TGCGCCAGCAGCTTGCCCGGGACAGCCTACGAGCAGTACTTC. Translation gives CASSLPGTAYEQYF. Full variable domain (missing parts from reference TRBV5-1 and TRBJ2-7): KAGVTQTPRYLIKTRGQQVTLSCSPISGHRSVSWYQQTPGQGLQFLFEYFSETQRNKGNFPGRFSGRQFSNSRSEMNVSTLELGDSALYLCASSLPGTAYEQYFGPGTRLTVT.

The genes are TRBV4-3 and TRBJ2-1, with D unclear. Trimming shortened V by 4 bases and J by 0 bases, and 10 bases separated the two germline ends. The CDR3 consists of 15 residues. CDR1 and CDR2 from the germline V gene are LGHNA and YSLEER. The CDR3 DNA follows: TGCGCCAGCAGCCGAGTTGGCGGCTCCTACAATGAGCAGTTCTTC. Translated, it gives CASSRVGGSYNEQFF.

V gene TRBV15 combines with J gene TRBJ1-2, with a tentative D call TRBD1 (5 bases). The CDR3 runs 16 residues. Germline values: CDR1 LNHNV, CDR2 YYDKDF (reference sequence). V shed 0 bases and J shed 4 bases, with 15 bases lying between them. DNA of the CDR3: TGTGCCACCAGCAGAGATAGGGGCAGTTTAGGCTATGGCTACACCTTC. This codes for CATSRDRGSLGYGYTF.

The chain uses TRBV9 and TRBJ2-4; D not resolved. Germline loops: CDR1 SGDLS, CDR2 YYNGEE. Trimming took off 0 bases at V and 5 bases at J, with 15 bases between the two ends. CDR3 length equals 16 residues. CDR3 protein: CASSVEAPGRENIQYF. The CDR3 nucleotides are TGTGCCAGCAGCGTAGAGGCCCCAGGTCGGGAAAACATTCAGTACTTC.

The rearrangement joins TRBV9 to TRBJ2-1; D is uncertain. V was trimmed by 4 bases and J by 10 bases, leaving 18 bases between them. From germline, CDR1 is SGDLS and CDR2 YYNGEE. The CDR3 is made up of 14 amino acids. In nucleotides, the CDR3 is TGTGCCAGCAGCATAATGGACGAGTGGTACGAGCAGTTCTTC. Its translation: CASSIMDEWYEQFF.

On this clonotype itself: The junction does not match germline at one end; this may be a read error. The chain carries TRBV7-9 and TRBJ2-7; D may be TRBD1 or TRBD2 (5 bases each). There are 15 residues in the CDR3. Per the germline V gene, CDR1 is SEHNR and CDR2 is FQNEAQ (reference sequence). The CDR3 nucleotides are TGTGCCAGCAACTTAGATAGTTGGGACGGCTACGAGCAGTACTTC. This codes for CASNLDSWDGYEQYF. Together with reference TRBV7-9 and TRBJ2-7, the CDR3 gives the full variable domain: DTGVSQNPRHKITKRGQNVTFRCDPISEHNRLYWYRQTLGQGPEFLTYFQNEAQLEKSRLLSDRFSAERPKGSFSTLEIQRTEQGDSAMYLCASNLDSWDGYEQYFGPGTRLTVT.

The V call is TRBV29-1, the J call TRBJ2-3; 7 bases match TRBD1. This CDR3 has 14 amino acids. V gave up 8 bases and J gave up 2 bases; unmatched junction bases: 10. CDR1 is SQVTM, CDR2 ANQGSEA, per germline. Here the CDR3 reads CSLTQGSPTDTQYF. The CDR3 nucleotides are TGCAGCCTCACACAGGGGTCCCCCACAGATACGCAGTATTTT.

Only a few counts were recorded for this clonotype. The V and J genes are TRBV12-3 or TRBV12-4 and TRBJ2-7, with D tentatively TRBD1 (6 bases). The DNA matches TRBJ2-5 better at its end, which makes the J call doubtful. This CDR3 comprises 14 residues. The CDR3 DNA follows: TGTGCCAGCAGTTCCCAGGACAGCCTGAAGACCCAGTACTTC. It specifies CASSSQDSLKTQYF.

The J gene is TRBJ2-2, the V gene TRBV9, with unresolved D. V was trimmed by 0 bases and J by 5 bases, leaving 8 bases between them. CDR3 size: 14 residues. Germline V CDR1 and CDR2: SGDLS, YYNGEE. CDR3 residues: CASSVEIVTGELFF. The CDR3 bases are TGTGCCAGCAGCGTAGAGATCGTTACCGGGGAGCTGTTTTTT. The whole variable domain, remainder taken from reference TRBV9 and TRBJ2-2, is DSGVTQTPKHLITATGQRVTLRCSPRSGDLSVYWYQQSLDQGLQFLIQYYNGEERAKGNILERFSAQQFPDLHSELNLSSLELGDSALYFCASSVEIVTGELFFGEGSRLTVL.

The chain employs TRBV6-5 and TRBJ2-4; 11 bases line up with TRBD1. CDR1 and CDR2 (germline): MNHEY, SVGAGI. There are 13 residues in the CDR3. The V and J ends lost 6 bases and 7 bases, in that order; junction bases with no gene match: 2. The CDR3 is CASRGDRGNIQYF. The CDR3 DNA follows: TGTGCCAGCAGGGGGGACAGGGGGAACATTCAGTACTTC.

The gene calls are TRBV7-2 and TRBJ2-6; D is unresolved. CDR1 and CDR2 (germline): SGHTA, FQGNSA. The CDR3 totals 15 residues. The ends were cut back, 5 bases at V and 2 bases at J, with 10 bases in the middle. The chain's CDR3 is CASSPRCPGANVLTF. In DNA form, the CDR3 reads TGTGCCAGCAGCCCTAGGTGCCCTGGGGCCAACGTCCTGACTTTC. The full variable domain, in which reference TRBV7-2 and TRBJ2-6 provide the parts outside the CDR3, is GAGVSQSPSNKVTEKGKDVELRCDPISGHTALYWYRQSLGQGLEFLIYFQGNSAPDKSGLPSDRFSAERTGGSVSTLTIQRTQQEDSAVYLCASSPRCPGANVLTFGAGSRLTVL.